The rows below give T cell receptor beta chains drawn from one sample of a study of early T cells in non-severe SARS-CoV-2 infection. A single record per CDR3 protein comes from TCRdb applying MiXCR to the 5' RACE reads. The sample yields some 66,000 distinct CDR3 sequences, less than 9.5% seen once. The specimen was whole blood. These receptors originate from an adult who was a healthcare worker with PCR-confirmed SARS-CoV-2 infection or an uninfected control (not recorded which). CDR3s include the opening cysteine and the closing phenylalanine or tryptophan. Fields, in order: clone size, D gene, J gene, V gene, CDR3 protein, CDR3 DNA. The D gene is left open where the match is weak. The size of a clone is reported for some rows only, either as once, few or many, or as a class for expanded clones.

. . TRBJ2-5 TRBV12-3/TRBV12-4 CASSLTTYRETQYF TGTGCCAGCAGTTTGACTACCTACAGAGAGACCCAGTACTTC
. . TRBJ2-7 TRBV5-1 CASSLAVLTGNEQYF TGCGCCAGCAGCTTGGCCGTATTGACGGGGAACGAGCAGTACTTC
few . TRBJ2-1 TRBV20-1 CSASLARTYNEQFF TGCAGTGCTAGCCTCGCCAGAACCTACAATGAGCAGTTCTTC
many . TRBJ2-2 TRBV6-5 CASSLGRGGELFF TGTGCCAGCAGCCTTGGGCGTGGCGGGGAGCTGTTTTTT
many . TRBJ1-1 TRBV5-1 CASSLGSGYTEAFF TGCGCCAGCAGCCTCGGGTCAGGGTACACTGAAGCTTTCTTT
few . TRBJ1-4 TRBV6-2/TRBV6-3 CASRSDGLKLFF TGTGCCAGCAGATCGGACGGCCTTAAACTGTTTTTT
many TRBD1 TRBJ1-2 TRBV28 CASGGQGTSLYGYTF TGTGCCAGCGGGGGACAGGGGACCAGCCTCTATGGCTACACCTTC
. TRBD2 TRBJ2-1 TRBV27 CASSLTSGTYNEQFF TGTGCCAGCAGCCTGACTAGCGGGACCTACAATGAGCAGTTCTTC
. TRBD1 TRBJ2-7 TRBV5-1 CASSVPGQVFYEQYF TGCGCCAGCAGCGTCCCGGGACAGGTTTTCTACGAGCAGTACTTC
many . TRBJ2-1 TRBV2 CASRELSSYNEQFF TGTGCCAGCAGGGAGCTTTCCTCCTACAATGAGCAGTTCTTC
many . TRBJ1-5 TRBV27 CASSDGYNQPQHF TGTGCCAGCAGCGACGGTTACAATCAGCCCCAGCATTTT
many . TRBJ2-1 TRBV12-3/TRBV12-4 CASRRRDRNEQFF TGTGCCAGCAGGCGGCGGGATAGGAATGAGCAGTTCTTC
. TRBD2 TRBJ2-2 TRBV20-1 CSAPGSGINTGELFF TGCAGTGCCCCGGGGAGCGGGATCAACACCGGGGAGCTGTTTTTT
. . TRBJ2-3 TRBV7-2 CASSLETRADTQYF TGTGCCAGCAGCTTGGAGACTAGGGCAGATACGCAGTATTTT
many . TRBJ2-1 TRBV3-1 CASSQDLGRTVQFF TGTGCCAGCAGCCAAGATCTAGGCCGGACAGTGCAGTTCTTC
few TRBD1 TRBJ2-7 TRBV20-1 CSARDLRQGSSYEQYF TGCAGTGCTAGAGATCTGCGACAGGGGAGCTCCTACGAGCAGTACTTC
. . TRBJ2-6 TRBV4-1 CASSPYELIGSWSGANVLTF TGCGCCAGCAGCCCTTACGAGTTGATCGGGAGTTGGTCTGGGGCCAACGTCCTGACTTTC
. . TRBJ2-5 TRBV21-1 CASSKQRQDIEIQTQYF TGTGCCAGCAGCAAACAGAGACAGGACATTGAAATTCAGACCCAGTACTTC
few TRBD2 TRBJ2-1 TRBV9 CASSVAWVSGSSYNEQFF TGTGCCAGCAGCGTAGCTTGGGTTAGCGGGAGCTCCTACAATGAGCAGTTCTTC
few TRBD1 TRBJ2-5 TRBV18 CASSPRTGSGETQYF TGTGCCAGCTCACCACGGACAGGGTCGGGAGAGACCCAGTACTTC
few . TRBJ2-1 TRBV20-1 CSARDPGLANNEQFF TGCAGTGCTAGAGATCCTGGGCTAGCGAACAATGAGCAGTTCTTC
. TRBD1 TRBJ2-2 TRBV14 CASSPSGGADGELFF TGTGCCAGCAGCCCTTCAGGGGGCGCCGACGGGGAGCTGTTTTTT
many TRBD2 TRBJ2-3 TRBV2 CASSSGTTDTQYF TGTGCCAGCAGTAGCGGGACCACAGATACGCAGTATTTT
few . TRBJ2-3 TRBV20-1 CSARLSGTDTQYF TGCAGTGCTAGACTAAGTGGCACAGATACGCAGTATTTT
few TRBD2 TRBJ2-7 TRBV5-1 CASSFSPSGSSYEQYF TGCGCCAGCAGCTTCTCCCCTAGCGGGAGCTCCTACGAGCAGTACTTC
many TRBD1 TRBJ2-7 TRBV5-4 CASSYRDRAYEQYF TGTGCCAGCAGCTACCGGGACAGGGCCTACGAGCAGTACTTC
. . TRBJ1-3 TRBV30 CAWSVGPPDTIYF TGTGCCTGGAGTGTGGGACCACCGGACACCATATATTTT